The 30 T cell receptor beta chains listed next were all sequenced from one sample in a study of cytomegalovirus exposure and HLA in healthy donors. The PCR employed 60 Vbeta primers together with 13 Jbeta primers. Assay used: immunoSEQ multiplex PCR; TCRdb lists only in-frame clones, some missing. The sample table sets out about 140,000 clones. The sequencing sample was made of PBMCs. The receptors here all came from a male donor in good health and CMV-seronegative.

The chain joins TRBV30 to TRBJ2-1; TRBD2 might be the D (6 bases). Trimming removed 0 bases at V and 11 bases at J, with 29 bases between. CDR3 length: 18 amino acids. Per the germline V gene, CDR1 is GTSNPN and CDR2 is SVGIG (reference sequence). CDR3 in amino acids: CAWSVGLLSRAPGGKQFF. The CDR3 DNA reads as TGTGCCTGGAGTGTAGGCCTCCTTAGCCGGGCCCCCGGGGGAAAGCAGTTCTTC.

This chain joins TRBV10-3 and TRBJ2-7; 11 nucleotides line up with TRBD2. The germline V gene encodes CDR1 ENHRY and CDR2 SYGVKD. J gave up 3 bases and V 6 bases, and 4 bases lay outside the gene matches. CDR3 size: 14 residues. CDR3 DNA sequence: TGTGCCATCAGAGCCGGGACTAGCGGCTACGAGCAGTACTTC. The encoded protein is CAIRAGTSGYEQYF.

The chain has TRBV19 and TRBJ2-7, with D maybe TRBD2 (6 bases). The V end lost 5 bases, the J end lost 9 bases, and 20 bases lay between the germline ends. This CDR3 contains 14 residues. Germline CDR1 and CDR2: LNHDA and SQIVND (reference sequence). The CDR3 region is CASSSGGSNSPQYF. The DNA for the CDR3 is TGTGCCAGTAGTTCCGGGGGTAGTAATAGTCCGCAGTACTTC.

A remark on this clone: One end of the junction is discordant with germline, which a read error may explain. V gene TRBV4-3 combines with J gene TRBJ1-2; TRBD1 aligns across 7 bases. The CDR3 extends over 15 amino acids. CDR1 and CDR2 from the germline V gene are LGHNA and YSLEER. The CDR3 reads CASRQEDRANYGYTF. CDR3 bases: TGCGCCAGCAGACAAGAAGACAGGGCGAACTATGGCTACACCTTC.

This sequence joins TRBV9 and TRBJ1-1; D uncertain. Germline V gene sequence: CDR1 SGDLS, CDR2 YYNGEE. Deletions cut 2 bases from V and 7 bases from J, with 12 bases between. The CDR3 covers 13 residues. CDR3 DNA sequence: TGTGCCAGCAGCGTTACGACCGGGTTTGAAGCTTTCTTT. It yields the protein CASSVTTGFEAFF.

This chain uses TRBV23-1 with TRBJ1-5, with a tentative D call TRBD1 (6 bases). TRBV23-1 is given ORF status, its function remaining uncertain. Deletions cut 3 bases from V and 0 bases from J, with 15 bases between. The CDR3 covers 17 residues. The CDR3 sequence: CASSHPSGQNSNQPQHF. The CDR3 coding sequence is TGCGCCAGCAGTCATCCCTCCGGACAGAATAGCAATCAGCCCCAGCATTTT.

This chain uses TRBV5-1 with TRBJ2-7, with D possibly TRBD1 on 6 matching bases. Germline V gives CDR1 SGHRS, CDR2 YFSETQ. Trimming stripped 0 bases from V and 0 bases from J, with 19 bases between. The CDR3 has 18 residues. CDR3 region: CASSLDNRATVLSYEQYF. The CDR3, as DNA: TGCGCCAGCAGCTTGGATAACAGGGCGACGGTACTCTCCTACGAGCAGTACTTC.

This chain uses TRBV7-2 with TRBJ1-5; D is unclear. This CDR3 is built from 15 residues. Trimming shortened V by 5 bases and J by 3 bases, and 14 bases separated the two germline ends. Germline V gene data show CDR1 as SGHTA and CDR2 as FQGNSA. The CDR3 coding sequence is TGTGCCAGCAGCCCGCAGGTGAACAACAATCAGCCCCAGCATTTT. Amino acids: CASSPQVNNNQPQHF.

The rearrangement uses TRBV6-5 and TRBJ2-4, with TRBD1 as a possible D gene (6 bases). The CDR3 has 12 amino acids. Per the germline V gene, CDR1 is MNHEY and CDR2 is SVGAGI. V was trimmed by 6 bases and J by 6 bases, leaving 9 bases between them. DNA of the CDR3: TGTGCCAGCAGCTTACAGGGAAACATTCAGTACTTC. Protein: CASSLQGNIQYF.

The chain couples TRBV28 to TRBJ1-2; unclear D gene. Germline V gene lookup returns CDR1 MDHEN and CDR2 SYDVKM. The CDR3 sequence is 14 residues long. Trimming took off 5 bases at V and 5 bases at J, with 15 bases between the two ends. This chain's CDR3 is CASSPWRSEYGYTF. DNA of the CDR3: TGTGCCAGCAGTCCCTGGAGGTCGGAATATGGCTACACCTTC.

The chain couples TRBV19 to TRBJ1-3; TRBD1 aligns across 8 bases. The V gene's germline CDR1 is LNHDA and CDR2 SQIVND (reference sequence). V dropped 8 bases and J dropped 2; count of bases not matched to a gene: 14. The CDR3 is 17 amino acids. CDR3 amino acids: CASPGQGVIGTGNTIYF. In DNA, the CDR3 is TGTGCCAGTCCCGGACAGGGCGTAATTGGAACTGGAAACACCATATATTTT.

V gene TRBV2 combines with J gene TRBJ2-5, with 7 bases fitting TRBD1. The CDR3 spans 15 residues. V lost 3 bases and J lost 0; bases outside the gene matches: 4. Germline V CDR1 and CDR2: SNHLY, FYNNEI. The CDR3, as DNA: TGTGCCAGCAGTGACCCGACAGGGAACCAAGAGACCCAGTACTTC. It specifies CASSDPTGNQETQYF.

CDR3 protein: CASSLRPPIKTSTGGEQFF. CDR3 DNA sequence: TGTGCCAGCAGCTTGAGGCCACCGATTAAAACCTCGACCGGGGGTGAGCAGTTCTTC. The V and J genes are TRBV7-2 and TRBJ2-1; the D gene is possibly TRBD2 (6 bases). The CDR3 is 19 residues long. Germline-derived CDR1 and CDR2 are SGHTA and FQGNSA. V dropped 3 bases and J dropped 9 bases, with 30 bases sitting between them.

This chain links TRBV13 with TRBJ1-4, with 7 bases aligning to TRBD1. The CDR3 sequence is 13 residues long. Germline V CDR1 and CDR2: PRHDT, FYEKMQ (reference sequence). V gave up 5 bases and J gave up 8 bases; unmatched junction bases: 5. CDR3 DNA sequence: TGTGCCAGCAGCGGACAGGATTCCGAAAAACTGTTTTTT. Translating gives CASSGQDSEKLFF.

The chain employs TRBV2 and TRBJ2-2, with 10 bases lining up with TRBD2. Germline V gene data show CDR1 as SNHLY and CDR2 as FYNNEI. With V trimmed by 3 bases and J by 5 bases, 3 bases remained unmatched. CDR3 size: 15 residues. The CDR3 coding sequence is TGTGCCAGCAGTGACTTAGCGGGAGGTACCGGGGAGCTGTTTTTT. It translates to CASSDLAGGTGELFF. Filled out from reference TRBV2 and TRBJ2-2, the complete variable domain reads EPEVTQTPSHQVTQMGQEVILRCVPISNHLYFYWYRQILGQKVEFLVSFYNNEISEKSEIFDDQFSVERPDGSNFTLKIRSTKLEDSAMYFCASSDLAGGTGELFFGEGSRLTVL.

V is TRBV6-1 and J is TRBJ1-4, with 9 bases aligning to TRBD1. V lost 3 bases, J lost 8 bases, and 4 bases stayed unmatched. Per the germline V gene, CDR1 is MNHNS and CDR2 is SASEGT. The CDR3 is made up of 14 amino acids. DNA for the CDR3: TGTGCCAGCAGTGAGGGACAGGGAGGGGAAAAACTGTTTTTT. Translated, it gives CASSEGQGGEKLFF.

The gene calls are TRBV7-9 and TRBJ2-3; no reliable D call. The germline V gene encodes CDR1 SEHNR and CDR2 FQNEAQ (reference sequence). Trimming took off 1 base at V and 2 bases at J, with 10 bases between the two ends. The CDR3 contains 15 residues. In DNA form, the CDR3 reads TGTGCCAGCAGCTTAGGTGGTCTAAACACAGATACGCAGTATTTT. Translation: CASSLGGLNTDTQYF.

The gene calls are TRBV5-1 and TRBJ2-5, with a tentative D call TRBD2 (6 bases). Germline CDR1 is SGHRS and CDR2 is YFSETQ. Trimming removed 4 bases from V and 1 base from J, with 11 bases in between. The CDR3 loop spans 14 amino acids. CDR3 in amino acids: CASSAGRVQETQYF. CDR3 nucleotide sequence: TGCGCCAGCAGCGCGGGGCGGGTCCAAGAGACCCAGTACTTC. Supplemented by reference TRBV5-1 and TRBJ2-5, the full variable domain reads KAGVTQTPRYLIKTRGQQVTLSCSPISGHRSVSWYQQTPGQGLQFLFEYFSETQRNKGNFPGRFSGRQFSNSRSEMNVSTLELGDSALYLCASSAGRVQETQYFGPGTRLLVL.

The chain is built from TRBV18 and TRBJ1-6; D unclear. CDR1 is KGHSH, CDR2 LQKENI, per germline. Between the trimmed V and J ends, which lost 6 bases and 2 bases, there was a span of 2 bases. The CDR3 has 12 residues. This chain's CDR3 is CASSTYNSPLHF. CDR3 DNA sequence: TGTGCCAGCTCCACCTATAATTCACCCCTCCACTTT.

This sequence joins TRBV7-2 and TRBJ1-5; TRBD1 agrees at 8 bases. The CDR3 is made up of 14 amino acids. V was pared by 4 bases and J by 7 bases, with 6 bases of the junction left unmatched. Germline V gene data show CDR1 as SGHTA and CDR2 as FQGNSA. CDR3 protein: CASSSRQGRQPQHF. The CDR3 DNA sequence: TGTGCCAGCAGCTCTAGACAGGGGCGGCAGCCCCAGCATTTT.

DNA for the CDR3: TGTGCCAGCAGCCCCGTTCGCGGCAATGAGCAGTTCTTC. It translates to CASSPVRGNEQFF. The J gene is TRBJ2-1, the V gene TRBV7-6, with no clear D. CDR3 length: 13 residues. The V end lost 5 bases, the J end lost 6 bases, and 11 bases lay between the germline ends. CDR1 and CDR2 (germline): SGHVS, FNYEAQ.

The chain combines TRBV29-1 with TRBJ1-1; the D is unclear. This CDR3 has 13 amino acids. V gave up 6 bases and J gave up 3 bases, with 14 bases separating them. Per the germline V gene, CDR1 is SQVTM and CDR2 is ANQGSEA. The DNA for the CDR3 is TGCAGCGTCGGACTCTTATGGGACACTGAAGCTTTCTTT. This gives the protein CSVGLLWDTEAFF.

The chain is built from TRBV9 and TRBJ1-3; 10 bases are shared with TRBD1. With 4 bases clipped from V and 4 bases from J, the junction kept 11 bases outside the gene matches. CDR3 size: 17 residues. Germline-derived CDR1 and CDR2 are SGDLS and YYNGEE. The CDR3 reads CASSPIQSGQGGNTIYF. The CDR3 DNA follows: TGTGCCAGCAGCCCCATCCAATCGGGACAGGGGGGAAACACCATATATTTT.

The V call is TRBV2, the J call TRBJ2-7, with 7 bases lining up with TRBD2. CDR1 is SNHLY and CDR2 is FYNNEI in the germline V gene. The CDR3 contains 12 residues. CDR3 coding DNA: TGTGTCTCCGGGGGGTCCCACTACGAGCAGTACTTC. It translates to CVSGGSHYEQYF.

The chain has TRBV30 and TRBJ1-1; D call uncertain. The CDR3 has 11 amino acids. Germline lookup yields CDR1 GTSNPN and CDR2 SVGIG (reference sequence). Trimming shortened V by 2 bases and J by 2 bases, and 3 bases separated the two germline ends. The CDR3 DNA reads as TGTGCCTGGAGTATAAACACTGAAGCTTTCTTT. Amino acids: CAWSINTEAFF.

The gene calls are TRBV7-8 and TRBJ2-3, with 10 bases fitting TRBD2. After removal of 6 bases from V and 0 bases from J, the junction contained 6 bases not matched to a gene. Germline CDR1 SGHVS, CDR2 FQNEAQ. The CDR3 runs to 16 residues. The CDR3: CASSMSGRDSTDTQYF. The CDR3 DNA is TGTGCCAGCAGTATGAGCGGGAGGGACAGCACAGATACGCAGTATTTT.

This chain joins TRBV7-9 and TRBJ2-1; maybe TRBD2 (6 bases). Trimming removed 4 bases from V and 4 bases from J, with 26 bases in between. The CDR3 covers 19 residues. Per germline, CDR1 SEHNR and CDR2 FQNEAQ (reference sequence). The DNA of the CDR3 is TGTGCCAGCAGCTCCCCGGGAGAAAGAGGGCGCGCTCGTTACAATGAGCAGTTCTTC. It is translated as CASSSPGERGRARYNEQFF.

The rearrangement uses TRBV10-3 and TRBJ2-3; no clear D gene. Germline-derived CDR1 and CDR2 are ENHRY and SYGVKD. The V gene lost 10 bases and the J gene lost 0 bases, with 8 bases spanning the gap. The CDR3 runs to 12 residues. CDR3 loop: CATGSSTDTQYF. Here the CDR3 DNA reads TGTGCCACGGGTAGTAGCACAGATACGCAGTATTTT.

Worth noting for this clone: The junction departs from germline at one end; a sequencing error may be responsible. Distinct nucleotide sequences in the sample also encode this CDR3. The J gene is TRBJ2-2, the V gene TRBV30, with D unresolved. The CDR3 is 13 residues long. Looked up from germline, CDR1 is GTSNPN and CDR2 is SVGIG (reference sequence). The CDR3 DNA reads TGCGCCTGGAGTGTACGGGTAGCCGGGGAGCTGTTTTTT. Protein product: CAWSVRVAGELFF.

Here the CDR3 DNA reads TGTGCCAGCAGCGTAGCCGACAGCCCAAACTATGGCTACACCTTC. It yields the protein CASSVADSPNYGYTF. The J gene is TRBJ1-2, the V gene TRBV9; TRBD1 might be the D (5 bases). This CDR3 region has 15 residues. Germline assignment: CDR1 SGDLS and CDR2 YYNGEE. V was clipped by 0 bases and J by 2 bases, with 11 bases between them.